These T cell receptor beta chains were read from a single sample in a study of OX40 agonist ivuxolimab in advanced cancers. The data were produced by immunoSEQ multiplex PCR, yet TCRdb's version contains in-frame clones alone and is incomplete. Found here are tens of thousands of clones, more than 80% of them singletons; the top ten hold about 0.51%. The specimen was CD4+ or CD8+ T cells sorted from blood, collected in a trial of the OX40 agonist ivuxolimab. The receptors were sampled from an adult with an advanced solid tumor such as melanoma, head and neck, liver or kidney cancer. CDR3s include the opening cysteine and the closing phenylalanine or tryptophan. A D gene is named only where the DNA matches it firmly. Clone size is stated in some rows and not others, as once, few, many or a class when expanded.

CDR3 length: 11; clone size: NA; D gene: NA; V gene: TRBV7-2; J gene: TRBJ2-4; CDR3 DNA: TGTGCCAGCAGCTTGAGGAACATTCAGTACTTC; CDR3 protein: CASSLRNIQYF
CDR3 length: 15; clone size: NA; D gene: TRBD2; V gene: TRBV7-2; J gene: TRBJ2-7; CDR3 DNA: TGTGCCAGCAGCCCGACTAGCGGGAGTACAGGGGAGCAGTACTTC; CDR3 protein: CASSPTSGSTGEQYF
CDR3 length: 14; clone size: NA; D gene: NA; V gene: TRBV18; J gene: TRBJ1-5; CDR3 DNA: TGTGCCAGCTCACAGGGTAATAGCAATCAGCCCCAGCATTTT; CDR3 protein: CASSQGNSNQPQHF
CDR3 length: 16; clone size: NA; D gene: NA; V gene: TRBV11-3; J gene: TRBJ2-1; CDR3 DNA: TGTGCCAGCAGCTTAGAATGGGGGGTCGGGTACAATGAGCAGTTCTTC; CDR3 protein: CASSLEWGVGYNEQFF
CDR3 length: 14; clone size: NA; D gene: NA; V gene: TRBV7-7; J gene: TRBJ2-7; CDR3 DNA: TGTGCTAGCAGCTTGGGCCCAGCCGGGGGCGAGCAGTACTTC; CDR3 protein: CASSLGPAGGEQYF
CDR3 length: 13; clone size: NA; D gene: NA; V gene: TRBV6-1; J gene: TRBJ2-5; CDR3 DNA: TGTGCCAGCAGTTTCGACAGACAAGAGACCCAGTACTTC; CDR3 protein: CASSFDRQETQYF
CDR3 length: 14; clone size: NA; D gene: TRBD1; V gene: TRBV30; J gene: TRBJ2-7; CDR3 DNA: TGTGCCTGGGACAGGGGTGGTGACCTCTACGAGCAGTACTTC; CDR3 protein: CAWDRGGDLYEQYF
CDR3 length: 14; clone size: NA; D gene: NA; V gene: TRBV18; J gene: TRBJ1-1; CDR3 DNA: TGTGCCAGCTCACCACTTAATCTGAACACTGAAGCTTTCTTT; CDR3 protein: CASSPLNLNTEAFF
CDR3 length: 13; clone size: NA; D gene: TRBD1; V gene: TRBV6-5; J gene: TRBJ1-1; CDR3 DNA: TGTGCCAGCAGCAGGACAGGGAACACTGAAGCTTTCTTT; CDR3 protein: CASSRTGNTEAFF
CDR3 length: 11; clone size: NA; D gene: NA; V gene: TRBV6-5; J gene: TRBJ2-2; CDR3 DNA: TGTGCCAGCAGCAATGGAGGGGAGCTGTTTTTT; CDR3 protein: CASSNGGELFF
CDR3 length: 16; clone size: NA; D gene: NA; V gene: TRBV4-2; J gene: TRBJ1-1; CDR3 DNA: TGTGCCAGCAGCCGCATGGGCGCCAGGGGGAACACTGAAGCTTTCTTT; CDR3 protein: CASSRMGARGNTEAFF
CDR3 length: 16; clone size: NA; D gene: NA; V gene: TRBV28; J gene: TRBJ1-3; CDR3 DNA: TGTGCCAGCAGTTTATCCCTCGACGGTTACCGAAACACCATATATTTT; CDR3 protein: CASSLSLDGYRNTIYF
CDR3 length: 17; clone size: once; D gene: NA; V gene: TRBV29-1; J gene: TRBJ2-3; CDR3 DNA: TGCAGCGCTGACACTCGCCAGGGGGGGGGATTCACAGATACGCAGTATTTT; CDR3 protein: CSADTRQGGGFTDTQYF
CDR3 length: 15; clone size: few; D gene: NA; V gene: TRBV5-1; J gene: TRBJ2-5; CDR3 DNA: TGCGCCAGCAGCCGACGGACAGTACACCAAGAGACCCAGTACTTC; CDR3 protein: CASSRRTVHQETQYF
CDR3 length: 16; clone size: NA; D gene: TRBD1; V gene: TRBV5-1; J gene: TRBJ2-3; CDR3 DNA: TGCGCCAGCAGCAGCTCCAACAGGGGCCTCACAGATACGCAGTATTTT; CDR3 protein: CASSSSNRGLTDTQYF
CDR3 length: 11; clone size: once; D gene: NA; V gene: TRBV19; J gene: TRBJ2-2; CDR3 DNA: TGTGCCACCCGACTAGCCGGGGAGCTGTTTTTT; CDR3 protein: CATRLAGELFF
CDR3 length: 13; clone size: NA; D gene: NA; V gene: TRBV6-1; J gene: TRBJ2-5; CDR3 DNA: TGTGCCAGCAGTGAGAGGAGAGGGGAGACCCAGTACTTC; CDR3 protein: CASSERRGETQYF
CDR3 length: 14; clone size: NA; D gene: TRBD1; V gene: TRBV6-1; J gene: TRBJ2-2; CDR3 DNA: TGTGCCAGCAAGACAGGGACCAACACCGGGGAGCTGTTTTTT; CDR3 protein: CASKTGTNTGELFF